This paragraph reports one T cell receptor beta chain. Its target is unknown. These data belong to a study of OX40 agonist ivuxolimab in advanced cancers. Across the whole study: Two cutaneous melanoma patients and one hepatocellular carcinoma patient, three in all, had partial responses. Study-level points and caveats: Among the lowest levels of clonal expansion were found in partial responders at 0.1-3.0 mg/kg. CD4+ and CD8+ T cells in blood underwent clonal expansion by week 6 at 0.1 to 3.0 mg/kg. Part of the nonresponder group also had normalized T-cell clonal expansion that was low.

The CDR3 is 17 amino acids. The germline gives CDR1 LGHNA, CDR2 YSLEER. V lost 0 bases, J lost 1 base, and 3 bases stayed unmatched. TCRdb's copy holds only in-frame clones and misses some; the assay was immunoSEQ multiplex PCR. The sample consists of around 23,000 clones, 80% to 90% of them appearing once. This clonotype originated in an adult with an advanced solid tumor such as melanoma, head and neck, liver or kidney cancer. The input for sequencing was CD4+ or CD8+ T cells sorted from blood, taken in a trial of the OX40 agonist ivuxolimab. The rearrangement uses TRBV4-3 and TRBJ2-3; TRBD2 aligns across 11 bases. Here the CDR3 DNA reads TGCGCCAGCAGCCAAGACCCTAGCGGGGGGCGCACAGATACGCAGTATTTT. Protein: CASSQDPSGGRTDTQYF.